Listed here are 18 T cell receptor beta chains from one sample, sequenced in a study of blood T cell repertoires in COVID-19. Sequencing used immunoSEQ multiplex PCR; TCRdb keeps in-frame clones, though not all of them. The table records about 380,000 clones, roughly 77% of them present only once. Sequences were obtained from peripheral blood. Source of these receptors: a human donor with acute or convalescent COVID-19. The donor label of this sample is uncertain.

The chain combines TRBV6-5 with TRBJ1-4; D is unclear. The CDR3 sequence is 15 residues long. Germline V gives CDR1 MNHEY, CDR2 SVGAGI. V was trimmed by 5 bases and J by 0 bases, leaving 10 bases between them. CDR3 residues: CASSPAGATNEKLFF. The CDR3 DNA reads as TGTGCCAGCAGTCCGGCAGGTGCAACTAATGAAAAACTGTTTTTT.

Many counts were recorded for this clone. The V and J genes are TRBV28 and TRBJ1-5; D gene unclear. The CDR3 loop spans 14 amino acids. V was trimmed by 6 bases and J by 2 bases, leaving 11 bases between them. Germline lookup yields CDR1 MDHEN and CDR2 SYDVKM. CDR3 region: CASRPVHRNQPQHF. The CDR3 nucleotides are TGTGCCAGCAGACCAGTGCACCGCAATCAGCCCCAGCATTTT.

This sequence joins TRBV6-6 and TRBJ1-2; unclear D gene. The V gene's germline CDR1 is MNHNY and CDR2 SVGAGI (reference sequence). This CDR3 has 14 amino acids. Trimming left V 0 bases short and J 3 bases short, with 8 bases between. The chain's CDR3 is CASSYSRTYYGYTF. In DNA form, the CDR3 reads TGTGCCAGCAGTTACTCACGGACTTACTATGGCTACACCTTC.

The chain combines TRBV24-1 with TRBJ2-1; the D gene is possibly TRBD1 (6 bases). Germline CDR1 is KGHDR and CDR2 is SFDVKD. The CDR3 is 14 residues long. The V and J ends lost 3 bases and 6 bases respectively, with 11 bases between them. DNA of the CDR3: TGTGCCACCAGTGATGGGGGCCCTAGCAATGAGCAGTTCTTC. Protein: CATSDGGPSNEQFF.

This clone has more than one count but fewer than ten. The chain links TRBV5-5 to TRBJ1-4; the D is unclear. Trimming left V 0 bases short and J 0 bases short, with 9 bases between. CDR3 length: 16 amino acids. In germline, CDR1 is SGHKS, CDR2 YYEKEE (reference sequence). In DNA, the CDR3 is TGTGCCAGCAGCTTGGCGGGTACGACAACTAATGAAAAACTGTTTTTT. It codes for CASSLAGTTTNEKLFF.

This chain uses TRBV9 with TRBJ2-3; D is uncertain. The length of the CDR3 is 14 residues. V lost 0 bases, J lost 6 bases, and 11 bases lay in between. Germline CDR1 is SGDLS and CDR2 is YYNGEE. CDR3 amino acids: CASSVGTKEDTQYF. As DNA, the CDR3 is TGTGCCAGCAGCGTAGGTACTAAAGAGGATACGCAGTATTTT.

This chain uses TRBV5-5 with TRBJ1-1; D is possibly TRBD1 (5 bases). Germline CDR1 is SGHKS and CDR2 is YYEKEE (reference sequence). This CDR3 is 14 amino acids long. V dropped 0 bases and J dropped 3 bases, with 9 bases sitting between them. Written as DNA, the CDR3 is TGTGCCAGCAGCTTGGTCGACAGTTACACTGAAGCTTTCTTT. Its protein product is CASSLVDSYTEAFF.

This chain uses TRBV6-1 with TRBJ1-2; D might be TRBD1 (6 bases). The germline V gene has CDR1 MNHNS and CDR2 SASEGT. The germline V and J ends were trimmed by 0 bases and 4 bases, with 12 bases remaining between them. This CDR3 comprises 15 residues. The CDR3 sequence is CASSEAHGTFYGYTF. CDR3 in DNA: TGTGCCAGCAGTGAAGCGCACGGGACATTCTATGGCTACACCTTC.

The V and J genes are TRBV3-1 (or the pseudogene TRBV3-2) and TRBJ1-3, with 7 bases fitting TRBD1. J lost 2 bases, V lost 5 bases, and 3 bases had no gene match. CDR3 length: 14 residues. Germline V gives CDR1 LGHDT, CDR2 YNNKEL (reference sequence). The CDR3 here is CASSKTGTGNTIYF. The CDR3 DNA reads TGTGCCAGCAGCAAGACAGGGACTGGAAACACCATATATTTT.

The CDR3 loop reads CASNSGNWQTANTF. CDR3 nucleotides: TGCGCCAGCAACAGCGGGAATTGGCAGACAGCTAATACCTTC. The chain recombines TRBV5-1 with TRBJ1-2, with D possibly TRBD1 on 5 matching bases. Trimming left V 6 bases short and J 14 bases short, with 26 bases between. Germline assignment: CDR1 SGHRS and CDR2 YFSETQ. CDR3 length equals 14 residues.

This clone was observed a few times. The chain recombines TRBV5-1 with TRBJ2-1; 12 nucleotides match TRBD1. The CDR3 is 15 amino acids. Germline trimming cut 3 bases from V and 8 bases from J; bases unmatched to any gene: 6. CDR1 and CDR2 (germline): SGHRS, YFSETQ. CDR3 DNA sequence: TGCGCCAGCAGCTCAGGGACAGGGGGCTTCGATGAGCAGTTCTTC. This encodes CASSSGTGGFDEQFF.

The chain recombines TRBV4-2 with TRBJ2-5; possibly TRBD2 for D (5 bases). Trimming removed 1 base from V and 5 bases from J, with 11 bases in between. The CDR3 is 14 residues long. The germline gives CDR1 LGHNA, CDR2 YNFKEQ. Here the CDR3 reads CASSQGTWRETQYF. The CDR3 DNA follows: TGTGCCAGCAGCCAAGGGACTTGGAGGGAGACCCAGTACTTC.

This chain links TRBV10-3 with TRBJ2-1; tentatively, D is TRBD1 (6 bases). Trimming removed 3 bases at V and 5 bases at J, with 11 bases between. The CDR3 extends over 14 amino acids. CDR1 is ENHRY and CDR2 is SYGVKD in the germline V gene. The CDR3 sequence: CAISDPDRNNEQFF. In DNA, the CDR3 is TGTGCCATCAGTGATCCGGACAGAAACAATGAGCAGTTCTTC.

The V gene is TRBV12-3 or TRBV12-4, the J gene TRBJ2-5; 7 bases map to TRBD1. The CDR3 length is 13 residues. V was clipped by 6 bases and J by 1 base; unmatched bases: 2. The CDR3 region is CASRGTAQETQYF. CDR3 coding DNA: TGTGCCAGCAGGGGGACAGCCCAAGAGACCCAGTACTTC.

The genes are TRBV2 and TRBJ2-7, with D perhaps TRBD1 (5 bases). The CDR3 has 15 amino acids. CDR1 and CDR2 from the germline V gene are SNHLY and FYNNEI. Trimming took off 6 bases at V and 2 bases at J, with 17 bases between the two ends. For the CDR3, the DNA is TGTGCCAGCAGCCTTAATGACAGCCCAACCTACGAGCAGTACTTC. Encoded protein: CASSLNDSPTYEQYF. Complete variable domain (other parts from reference TRBV2 and TRBJ2-7): EPEVTQTPSHQVTQMGQEVILRCVPISNHLYFYWYRQILGQKVEFLVSFYNNEISEKSEIFDDQFSVERPDGSNFTLKIRSTKLEDSAMYFCASSLNDSPTYEQYFGPGTRLTVT.

The chain carries TRBV12-3 or TRBV12-4 and TRBJ1-1; no clear D. V was trimmed by 2 bases and J by 2 bases, leaving 6 bases between them. This CDR3 is 13 amino acids long. CDR3 coding DNA: TGTGCCAGCAGTTTAAGACACAACACTGAAGCTTTCTTT. It is translated as CASSLRHNTEAFF.

V gene TRBV2 combines with J gene TRBJ1-3; D is uncertain. Germline CDR1 and CDR2: SNHLY and FYNNEI. The CDR3 totals 12 residues. V was clipped by 4 bases and J by 2 bases, with 3 bases between them. DNA for the CDR3: TGTGCCAGCAGTGCCGCTGGAAACACCATATATTTT. Protein sequence: CASSAAGNTIYF.

A single count supports this clone. V and J are TRBV7-7 and TRBJ1-1; 8 nucleotides align to TRBD1. CDR3 length equals 15 residues. Germline-derived CDR1 and CDR2 are SSHAT and FNYEAQ (reference sequence). V lost 5 bases to trimming and J lost 1 base; unmatched junction nucleotides: 6. DNA for the CDR3: TGTGCCAGCAGCCCAGACAGGGGAGCGAACACTGAAGCTTTCTTT. Translating gives CASSPDRGANTEAFF.